This T cell receptor (beta chain) was obtained from a study of T cell responses to AZD1222 COVID-19 vaccine (dated by TCRdb to the early 2020s). With respect to the entire study: Because spike-specific TCR depth and breadth did not differ between the two schedules, AZD1222 recipients who got a second dose at roughly 4 weeks were pooled with those who got a second dose at roughly 12 weeks. A total of approximately 240 trial participants underwent TCR sequencing, of whom approximately 200 had received two doses of AZD1222 and some 25 had received two doses of the MenACWY control vaccine. Trial participants were enrolled by age into subgroups of 18-55, 56-69 and 70-plus years, and around 140, 26 and 57 TCR-sequenced participants, respectively, were included in these subgroups. Broader findings and caveats from the paper: The 56-69-year group was small, and its depth increase did not reach significance, likely because of low power. Because no day 14 peak-response samples were available, the repertoires could be characterized only after the peak T cell response. Reportedly, close to half of the unique spike-specific TCRs recognized epitopes lying outside the regions that are mutated in the B.1.351 and B.1.1.7 variants. Only 5 to 7 AZD1222 recipients were SARS-CoV-2 seropositive at baseline, limiting conclusions about previously exposed vaccinees. The vaccine-associated CD4 TCRs covered the entire spike protein, and the dominant responses fell in regions 160-218 and 743-854. Most participants were white British and females outnumbered males, and the authors suggested that clonal diversity may have been underestimated. After two AZD1222 doses, spike-specific TCR breadth and depth were significantly higher than at day 0 and than in MenACWY recipients.

The CDR3 regions of human TCRbeta chains were analyzed by immunosequencing. Concerning the study's data processing: TCRs in the repertoires were matched against a reference library of SARS-CoV-2-specific TCRs that had been generated with the MIRA antigen-specificity platform. Breadth was defined as the fraction of unique TCRs that were SARS-CoV-2-associated, and depth was defined as the fraction of total T cells that were SARS-CoV-2-associated. Using the MIRA data, each spike-specific TCR was mapped to the spike region that the TCR reacts to and placed in a CD4 or CD8 class. Log10-transformed breadth and depth values were compared by one-way ANOVA with Sidak's multiple comparisons tests. The clones in this table, taken by TCRdb from immuneACCESS, are in-frame only. Not every clone is retained; where verified, under half of the shortfall comes from an unresolved V gene, and the cause of the rest is unknown. V and J calls and clone size are those listed in that table; D and trimming were worked out from the DNA. The sample records some 150,000 clones, about 94% of which are singletons. Of the sample, over 3% falls within the top ten clones.

The germline V gene specifies SGDLS as CDR1 and YYNGEE as CDR2. The CDR3, cysteine through phenylalanine, is 15 amino acids long. The sequence is cut down to CDR3 DNA, 45 bases in frame from base 1. Trimming accounts for 3 bases at V and 3 bases at J, while the number of junction bases matched to no gene is 5. Worth noting for this clone: The antigen it recognizes is unknown. Base-call qualities are not available, and no considerably larger clone is one nucleotide away.

What the time point label conveys for this sample: baseline before first vaccination. The vaccinee samples were drawn from two UK trials, COV001 and COV002, one of which was a single-blind randomized controlled phase 2/3 trial testing AZD1222 (ChAdOx1 nCoV-19) in healthy adults. For TCRbeta chain sequencing, PBMC samples were collected from trial participants at day 0 and at day 28 after the second dose. The receptor comes from an adult in good health. The specimen was peripheral blood, collected on day 0 of AZD1222 vaccination. The chain links TRBV9 with TRBJ2-1; the central 8 bases match TRBD2. The CDR3 amino acid sequence is: CASSGQREIYNEQFF. The DNA is as follows: TGTGCCAGCAGCGGACAGCGGGAGATCTACAATGAGCAGTTCTTC.